These 19 T cell receptor beta chains were all obtained from the same sample, sequenced in a study of T cells in Graves' hyperthyroidism and ophthalmopathy. Amplified TCR beta CDR3 regions came from RNA transcripts. The TCR CDR3 first-round RT-PCR relied on the HTBI primer set. TCRdb itself ran the multiplex PCR reads through MiXCR, one entry per CDR3 protein. The data hold around 700,000 distinct CDR3 sequences, with about 19% observed a single time. The sequenced sample was blood. The origin of the receptors is a woman aged 45-59 years with Graves' hyperthyroidism that later progressed to Graves' ophthalmopathy.

The chain links TRBV5-4 to TRBJ2-1; 7 positions match TRBD1. CDR1 is SGHNT, CDR2 YYREEE, per germline (reference sequence). J was trimmed by 3 bases and V by 4 bases; bases with no gene match: 7. This CDR3 contains 15 residues. The CDR3 loop is CASSLTGQNYNEQFF. As DNA, the CDR3 is TGTGCCAGCAGCCTTACGGGACAGAACTACAATGAGCAGTTCTTC. The whole variable domain, remainder taken from reference TRBV5-4 and TRBJ2-1, is ETGVTQSPTHLIKTRGQQVTLRCSSQSGHNTVSWYQQALGQGPQFIFQYYREEENGRGNFPPRFSGLQFPNYSSELNVNALELDDSALYLCASSLTGQNYNEQFFGPGTRLTVL.

The V call is TRBV19, the J call TRBJ2-2; D is ambiguous. CDR1 and CDR2 from the germline V gene are LNHDA and SQIVND (reference sequence). V was trimmed by 6 bases and J by 3 bases, leaving 11 bases between them. This CDR3 comprises 14 residues. The CDR3 sequence is CASSLDKYTGELFF. In DNA, the CDR3 is TGTGCCAGTAGCCTCGACAAGTACACCGGGGAGCTGTTTTTT.

This clonotype was picked up a small number of times. This rearrangement joins TRBV24-1 to TRBJ1-2; no clear D. Germline CDR1 and CDR2: KGHDR and SFDVKD. Trimming cost V 3 bases and J 2 bases, with 15 bases left between them. The CDR3 covers 16 residues. CDR3 bases: TGTGCCACCAGTGATGCGCCCAGAGGAGGGAACTATGGCTACACCTTC. It specifies CATSDAPRGGNYGYTF.

The rearrangement joins TRBV27 to TRBJ1-4; D is ambiguous. V was clipped by 5 bases and J by 8 bases, with 12 bases between them. The CDR3 covers 13 residues. Germline V gene sequence: CDR1 MNHEY, CDR2 SMNVEV (reference sequence). CDR3 region: CASSLQVDEKLFF. CDR3 coding DNA: TGTGCCAGCAGTCTTCAGGTTGACGAAAAACTGTTTTTT. Using reference TRBV27 and TRBJ1-4 for the parts outside the CDR3, the full variable domain is EAQVTQNPRYLITVTGKKLTVTCSQNMNHEYMSWYRQDPGLGLRQIYYSMNVEVTDKGDVPEGYKVSRKEKRNFPLILESPSPNQTSLYFCASSLQVDEKLFFGSGTQLSVL.

This clonotype was recorded many times. This chain joins TRBV30 and TRBJ1-1; D is ambiguous. CDR3 size: 14 residues. Germline CDR1 is GTSNPN and CDR2 is SVGIG (reference sequence). The V gene lost 0 bases and the J gene lost 0 bases, with 8 bases spanning the gap. The CDR3 DNA reads as TGTGCCTGGAGTGTCGGCTACCTGAACACTGAAGCTTTCTTT. Its translation: CAWSVGYLNTEAFF.

J is TRBJ2-7 and V is TRBV20-1; 8 nucleotides align to TRBD2. The V gene end was trimmed by 6 bases and the J gene end by 2 bases; junction bases not matched to a gene: 9. Germline V CDR1 and CDR2: DFQATT, SNEGSKA (reference sequence). This CDR3 region has 14 residues. DNA for the CDR3: TGCAGTGCGACGGTTAGCGGGATAGCCTACGAGCAGTACTTC. It codes for CSATVSGIAYEQYF.

In its sample, this clonotype was seen a few times. The chain is built from TRBV7-9 and TRBJ1-1; D is perhaps TRBD1 (6 bases). Germline CDR1 and CDR2: SEHNR and FQNEAQ (reference sequence). The CDR3 covers 15 residues. Deletions cut 5 bases from V and 4 bases from J, with 17 bases between. CDR3 residues: CASSIFSGVVTEAFF. The CDR3 DNA reads TGTGCCAGCAGCATCTTCTCAGGGGTAGTCACTGAAGCTTTCTTT.

The chain carries TRBV19 and TRBJ1-2, with D unclear. The V end lost 8 bases, the J end lost 1 base, and 11 bases lay between the germline ends. Germline V CDR1 and CDR2: LNHDA, SQIVND (reference sequence). There are 13 residues in the CDR3. CDR3 region: CASYEAINYGYTF. CDR3 DNA: TGTGCCAGTTATGAGGCGATTAACTATGGCTACACCTTC.

The table lists this clonotype with a few counts. Written as DNA, the CDR3 is TGTGCCAGCAGCTTGGGCCACAGAGGAACTGAAGCTTTCTTT. This translates into CASSLGHRGTEAFF. The V gene is TRBV5-6, the J gene TRBJ1-1; D gene uncertain. Germline lookup yields CDR1 SGHDT and CDR2 YYEEEE. V was cut by 0 bases and J by 5 bases, with 11 bases left in between. This CDR3 has 14 amino acids.

V and J are TRBV6-2 or TRBV6-3 and TRBJ2-1, with 13 bases fitting TRBD2. The CDR3 consists of 16 residues. V lost 5 bases to trimming and J lost 7 bases; unmatched junction nucleotides: 8. Germline CDR1 is MNHEY and CDR2 is SVGEGT. The CDR3 nucleotides read TGTGCCAGCAGTCTACTCCCACTAGCGGGGGGGAATGAGCAGTTCTTC. Amino acid sequence: CASSLLPLAGGNEQFF.

This clonotype was seen many times. V usage is TRBV6-5 and J usage is TRBJ2-7, with unresolved D. There are 13 residues in the CDR3. V was pared by 5 bases and J by 3 bases, with 11 bases between. CDR1 is MNHEY and CDR2 is SVGAGI in the germline V gene. CDR3: CASSHESNYEQYF. CDR3 sequence (DNA): TGTGCCAGCAGTCACGAAAGCAACTACGAGCAGTACTTC.

This clonotype was observed many times. The chain joins TRBV20-1 to TRBJ2-1; D is perhaps TRBD2 (6 bases). The length of the CDR3 is 15 residues. With 0 bases removed from V and 0 bases from J, the gap between germline ends came to 9 bases. The germline V gene encodes CDR1 DFQATT and CDR2 SNEGSKA (reference sequence). CDR3 sequence (DNA): TGCAGTGCTAGAGAAATAGCGGTCTCCTACAATGAGCAGTTCTTC. Translation: CSAREIAVSYNEQFF.

Concerning this clonotype itself: This may be a read error: a much more frequent sequence differs by one nucleotide. CDR3 in amino acids: CASSQSGAGEKLFF. Written as DNA, the CDR3 is TGTGCCAGCAGCCAATCAGGGGCCGGTGAAAAACTGTTTTTT. V gene TRBV14 combines with J gene TRBJ1-4, with TRBD1 as a possible D gene (6 bases). CDR3 length equals 14 residues. Deletions cut 2 bases from V and 7 bases from J, with 11 bases between. Germline assignment: CDR1 SGHDN and CDR2 FVKESK. The full variable domain, rest sourced from reference TRBV14 and TRBJ1-4, is EAGVTQFPSHSVIEKGQTVTLRCDPISGHDNLYWYRRVMGKEIKFLLHFVKESKQDESGMPNNRFLAERTGGTYSTLKVQPAELEDSGVYFCASSQSGAGEKLFFGSGTQLSVL.

This clonotype appeared many times. The V and J genes are TRBV5-1 and TRBJ1-1; tentative D call: TRBD1 (6 bases). CDR1 and CDR2 (germline): SGHRS, YFSETQ. This CDR3 has 17 residues. V was trimmed by 0 bases and J by 3 bases, leaving 18 bases between them. CDR3 nucleotide sequence: TGCGCCAGCAGCTTGGTTCCGGGGGCGGTCGGGGACACTGAAGCTTTCTTT. It is translated as CASSLVPGAVGDTEAFF.

CDR3 nucleotide sequence: TGTGCCAGCAGTTTGAGAGGGACTGGCGGGGGGTTTTTCTACAATGAGCAGTTCTTC. Translating it yields CASSLRGTGGGFFYNEQFF. The J gene is TRBJ2-1, the V gene TRBV27, with 8 bases matching TRBD2. V trimming: 3 bases; J trimming: 3 bases; junction bases outside the gene matches: 16. The CDR3 contains 19 residues. Germline assignment: CDR1 MNHEY and CDR2 SMNVEV (reference sequence).

This clonotype was seen at least ten times. The CDR3 is CASSPTGTGGAYNSPLHF. The CDR3 coding sequence is TGTGCCAGCAGCCCAACCGGGACAGGGGGTGCTTATAATTCACCCCTCCACTTT. The genes are TRBV11-2 and TRBJ1-6, with 11 bases that match TRBD1. After removal of 5 bases from V and 4 bases from J, the junction contained 10 bases not matched to a gene. CDR1 is SGHAT and CDR2 is FQNNGV in the germline V gene. The CDR3 runs 18 residues.

This clonotype was picked up a small number of times. The chain combines TRBV29-1 with TRBJ1-2; D uncertain. The germline V gene has CDR1 SQVTM and CDR2 ANQGSEA. Deletions cut 3 bases from V and 5 bases from J, with 19 bases between. The CDR3 loop spans 15 amino acids. Here the CDR3 DNA reads TGCAGCGTTGAGGGTCCGCAGGCTACTGGGTATGGCTACACCTTC. Amino acids: CSVEGPQATGYGYTF.

This clonotype has a handful of counts. J is TRBJ1-1 and V is TRBV25-1; TRBD1 matches at 11 bases. The V gene end was trimmed by 4 bases and the J gene end by 6 bases; junction bases not matched to a gene: 7. The CDR3 consists of 15 residues. Germline V gives CDR1 MGHDK, CDR2 SYGVNS. This chain's CDR3 is CASSARTGGSPEAFF. In DNA form, the CDR3 reads TGTGCCAGCAGTGCAAGGACAGGGGGCTCGCCTGAAGCTTTCTTT. Filled out from reference TRBV25-1 and TRBJ1-1, the complete variable domain reads EADIYQTPRYLVIGTGKKITLECSQTMGHDKMYWYQQDPGMELHLIHYSYGVNSTEKGDLSSESTVSRIRTEHFPLTLESARPSHTSQYLCASSARTGGSPEAFFGQGTRLTVV.

This clonotype showed up many times. The rearrangement uses TRBV7-9 and TRBJ2-1; D is ambiguous. The CDR3 sequence is 10 residues long. Germline values: CDR1 SEHNR, CDR2 FQNEAQ (reference sequence). Trimming took 3 bases from V and 9 from J, leaving 3 bases between them. DNA of the CDR3: TGTGCCAGCAGCTTGGGTGAGCAGTTCTTC. This sequence encodes CASSLGEQFF. The entire variable domain, with the rest obtained from reference TRBV7-9 and TRBJ2-1, is as follows: DTGVSQNPRHKITKRGQNVTFRCDPISEHNRLYWYRQTLGQGPEFLTYFQNEAQLEKSRLLSDRFSAERPKGSFSTLEIQRTEQGDSAMYLCASSLGEQFFGPGTRLTVL.